The 30 T cell receptor beta chains below all came from one sample that was sequenced in a study of T cell responses to AZD1222 COVID-19 vaccine (dated by TCRdb to the early 2020s). The method was the immunoSEQ multiplex PCR assay. Drawn from immuneACCESS, this table holds only the in-frame rearrangements with V and J called that TCRdb kept. Clones are partly lost; checked studies trace under half to an unresolved V gene and leave the rest unexplained. This sample has 130,000 or so clones in its table, and about nine tenths of those were observed once. The ten largest make up approximately 7.6% of the sample. The time point label, as the study defines it: baseline before first vaccination. Here the sequenced sample was peripheral blood, taken on day 0 of AZD1222 vaccination. The receptor source for this set is an adult in good health.

The chain employs TRBV24-1 and TRBJ1-2; possible D gene TRBD1, 5 bases. Trimming cost V 4 bases and J 3 bases, with 11 bases left between them. Germline values: CDR1 KGHDR, CDR2 SFDVKD. This CDR3 spans 14 amino acids. The CDR3 reads CATSDPGTDYGYTF. In nucleotides, the CDR3 is TGTGCCACCAGTGACCCCGGGACCGACTATGGCTACACCTTC.

Only a few counts were recorded for this clone. The CDR3, as DNA: TGCAGCGTTCGCACATACAGGGCGTACGAGCAGTACTTC. This codes for CSVRTYRAYEQYF. The chain recombines TRBV29-1 with TRBJ2-7; D may be TRBD1 (6 bases). The V gene lost 5 bases and the J gene lost 4 bases, with 15 bases spanning the gap. Germline V gives CDR1 SQVTM, CDR2 ANQGSEA. The CDR3 runs 13 residues.

This chain uses TRBV19 with TRBJ2-1; 7 nucleotides agree with TRBD1. This CDR3 comprises 13 residues. With 11 bases clipped from V and 9 bases from J, the junction kept 13 bases outside the gene matches. Germline V gene data show CDR1 as LNHDA and CDR2 as SQIVND (reference sequence). For the CDR3, the DNA is TGTGCCTCGAATATAGGGACAGTGGGTGAGCAGTTCTTC. It encodes CASNIGTVGEQFF.

The chain recombines TRBV6-1 with TRBJ2-7, with D possibly TRBD1 on 5 matching bases. V lost 2 bases, J lost 2 bases, and 13 bases lay in between. CDR1 MNHNS and CDR2 SASEGT come from the germline V gene. The CDR3 covers 15 residues. CDR3 DNA: TGTGCCAGCAGTGAATCTGTACAGGTTCCCTACGAGCAGTACTTC. Its translation: CASSESVQVPYEQYF.

The rearrangement uses TRBV2 and TRBJ1-6; possible D gene TRBD1, 5 bases. Trimming took 0 bases from V and 8 from J, leaving 14 bases between them. Germline V gene lookup returns CDR1 SNHLY and CDR2 FYNNEI. The CDR3 totals 16 residues. The CDR3 region has the DNA TGTGCCAGCAGTGAAGCGGGGACTTGGGGGGATTCACCCCTCCACTTT. As protein: CASSEAGTWGDSPLHF.

CDR3 loop: CATSRRSSGMGNEQFF. In DNA, the CDR3 is TGTGCCACCAGCAGACGGTCTAGCGGGATGGGCAATGAGCAGTTCTTC. V and J are TRBV15 and TRBJ2-1; 9 bases agree with TRBD2. In germline, CDR1 is LNHNV, CDR2 YYDKDF (reference sequence). This CDR3 region has 16 residues. V trimming: 2 bases; J trimming: 6 bases; junction bases outside the gene matches: 8.

The V gene is TRBV29-1, the J gene TRBJ2-5; the D gene is possibly TRBD1 (5 bases). The germline V gene has CDR1 SQVTM and CDR2 ANQGSEA. This CDR3 contains 11 residues. The V gene lost 7 bases and the J gene lost 5 bases, with 11 bases spanning the gap. The CDR3 is CSAGSGETQYF. CDR3 sequence (DNA): TGCAGCGCCGGGTCAGGGGAGACCCAGTACTTC.

This clone was counted only a few times. This specimen includes other DNA sequences encoding the same CDR3. The gene calls are TRBV11-2 and TRBJ1-1; no clear D. The V gene's germline CDR1 is SGHAT and CDR2 FQNNGV. V lost 3 bases, J lost 1 base, and 6 bases lay in between. The CDR3 loop spans 13 amino acids. This CDR3 reads CASSFSENTEAFF. The CDR3 nucleotides are TGTGCCAGCAGCTTTTCGGAGAACACTGAAGCTTTCTTT.

J is TRBJ2-7 and V is TRBV7-9; 7 bases agree with TRBD1. Germline values: CDR1 SEHNR, CDR2 FQNEAQ (reference sequence). There are 13 residues in the CDR3. V lost 5 bases and J lost 6; bases outside the gene matches: 7. The CDR3 reads CASSKSGTAEQYF. The CDR3 DNA follows: TGTGCCAGCAGCAAATCAGGGACAGCCGAGCAGTACTTC. The variable domain in full, with the rest retrieved from reference TRBV7-9 and TRBJ2-7, is DTGVSQNPRHKITKRGQNVTFRCDPISEHNRLYWYRQTLGQGPEFLTYFQNEAQLEKSRLLSDRFSAERPKGSFSTLEIQRTEQGDSAMYLCASSKSGTAEQYFGPGTRLTVT.

V is TRBV6-2 or TRBV6-3 and J is TRBJ2-1; a possible D gene is TRBD2 (6 bases). This CDR3 is built from 11 residues. The germline gives CDR1 MNHEY, CDR2 SVGEGT. The V end was cut by 6 bases, the J end by 12 bases, with 12 bases between. The CDR3 DNA follows: TGTGCCAGCAGCCCCGGGAGTCTGCAGTTCTTC. Amino acids: CASSPGSLQFF.

This clone occurred once. The chain carries TRBV27 and TRBJ2-7; 11 bases map to TRBD2. CDR1 and CDR2 from the germline V gene are MNHEY and SMNVEV (reference sequence). V lost 5 bases to trimming and J lost 2 bases; unmatched junction nucleotides: 5. This CDR3 has 15 residues. The DNA for the CDR3 is TGTGCCAGCAGTCTTACTAGCGGGGGAACCTACGAGCAGTACTTC. This encodes CASSLTSGGTYEQYF.

V is TRBV27 and J is TRBJ2-3, with 7 bases lining up with TRBD1. The V gene's germline CDR1 is MNHEY and CDR2 SMNVEV (reference sequence). The J segment lost 0 bases and the V segment lost 2 bases, leaving 14 bases of the junction unmatched. The CDR3 consists of 19 residues. The CDR3 DNA reads TGTGCCAGCAGTTTAGGGAGAAGGGGGCTCAAACTAAGCACAGATACGCAGTATTTT. Encoded protein: CASSLGRRGLKLSTDTQYF.

The rearrangement joins TRBV11-3 to TRBJ2-1; D unclear. V lost 8 bases and J lost 2, with 13 bases in between. The germline V gene has CDR1 SGHNT and CDR2 YENEEA. The CDR3 runs 14 residues. This CDR3 reads CASGKGPAYNEQFF. DNA for the CDR3: TGTGCCAGCGGAAAAGGTCCAGCCTACAATGAGCAGTTCTTC.

The chain recombines TRBV5-6 with TRBJ2-1, with 7 bases identical to TRBD2. CDR3 size: 13 residues. The germline CDR1 and CDR2 sequences are SGHDT and YYEEEE. The J segment lost 6 bases and the V segment lost 4 bases, leaving 4 bases of the junction unmatched. The CDR3, as DNA: TGTGCCAGCAGCAAGCGGGGTCCCAATGAGCAGTTCTTC. It encodes CASSKRGPNEQFF.

This chain connects TRBV28 to TRBJ2-1; 7 positions agree with TRBD2. The length of the CDR3 is 18 residues. V was pared by 5 bases and J by 5 bases, with 18 bases of the junction left unmatched. Looked up from germline, CDR1 is MDHEN and CDR2 is SYDVKM. The CDR3 bases are TGTGCCAGCAGTCCTCTACGATTGACTAGCCGTATTGACAATGAGCAGTTCTTC. Protein sequence: CASSPLRLTSRIDNEQFF.

V and J are TRBV5-4 and TRBJ2-7; D is possibly TRBD1 or TRBD2 (5 bases each). The CDR3 spans 13 residues. The germline CDR1 and CDR2 sequences are SGHNT and YYREEE (reference sequence). The ends were cut back, 4 bases at V and 4 bases at J, with 12 bases in the middle. Here the CDR3 DNA reads TGTGCCAGCAGCCGGGACCCCGGGTACGAGCAGTACTTC. It is translated as CASSRDPGYEQYF.

This chain connects TRBV6-6 to TRBJ1-5; D might be TRBD1 (6 bases). Looked up from germline, CDR1 is MNHNY and CDR2 is SVGAGI (reference sequence). V lost 4 bases and J 3 bases, leaving 16 bases between the germline ends. This CDR3 region has 16 residues. Here the CDR3 reads CASSSARTENNQPQHF. As DNA, the CDR3 is TGTGCCAGCAGTTCCGCGAGGACAGAGAACAATCAGCCCCAGCATTTT.

This chain links TRBV5-1 with TRBJ2-7; a possible D gene is TRBD1 (5 bases). The V end lost 2 bases, the J end lost 7 bases, and 16 bases lay between the germline ends. Per germline, CDR1 SGHRS and CDR2 YFSETQ. The CDR3 consists of 14 residues. Written as DNA, the CDR3 is TGCGCCAGCAGCTTCGGACAAGGGGTGGGGGAGCAGTACTTC. Protein product: CASSFGQGVGEQYF.

This clone has only a few counts. The chain is built from TRBV30 and TRBJ1-5; possible D gene TRBD1, 5 bases. V was pared by 2 bases and J by 4 bases, with 9 bases between. Germline values: CDR1 GTSNPN, CDR2 SVGIG (reference sequence). This CDR3 spans 13 amino acids. In nucleotides, the CDR3 is TGTGCCTGGAGTAAAAGGGGAAATCAGCCCCAGCATTTT. This sequence encodes CAWSKRGNQPQHF. The variable domain in full, with the rest retrieved from reference TRBV30 and TRBJ1-5, is SQTIHQWPATLVQPVGSPLSLECTVEGTSNPNLYWYRQAAGRGLQLLFYSVGIGQISSEVPQNLSASRPQDRQFILSSKKLLLSDSGFYLCAWSKRGNQPQHFGDGTRLSIL.

The chain couples TRBV3-1 (or the pseudogene TRBV3-2) to TRBJ2-1, with no clear D. Per germline, CDR1 LGHDT and CDR2 YNNKEL (reference sequence). V gave up 0 bases and J gave up 8 bases, with 14 bases separating them. This CDR3 has 15 amino acids. The CDR3 region is CASSQDSVPRDEQFF. Here the CDR3 DNA reads TGTGCCAGCAGCCAAGATTCGGTCCCACGGGATGAGCAGTTCTTC.

The chain joins TRBV2 to TRBJ2-2, with 7 bases lining up with TRBD2. Trimming took 8 bases from V and 4 from J; bases not matched to a gene: 7. The CDR3 extends over 14 amino acids. The V gene's germline CDR1 is SNHLY and CDR2 FYNNEI. In DNA, the CDR3 is TGTGCCAGCGTCAGCGAGCGGGGCACCGGGGAGCTGTTTTTT. Translation gives CASVSERGTGELFF.

The chain combines TRBV4-3 with TRBJ2-1; TRBD1 might be the D (6 bases). The V end lost 1 base, the J end lost 7 bases, and 14 bases lay between the germline ends. Germline CDR1 is LGHNA and CDR2 is YSLEER. CDR3 length: 15 amino acids. The DNA for the CDR3 is TGCGCCAGCAGCCAAGGGGATTGGGGGCGGAATGAGCAGTTCTTC. This sequence encodes CASSQGDWGRNEQFF.

The chain is built from TRBV19 and TRBJ2-5; D gene uncertain. Per the germline V gene, CDR1 is LNHDA and CDR2 is SQIVND (reference sequence). The CDR3 runs to 13 residues. Trimming shortened V by 3 bases and J by 2 bases, and 7 bases separated the two germline ends. The DNA for the CDR3 is TGTGCCAGTAGTATCCAAGTTCAAGAGACCCAGTACTTC. It codes for CASSIQVQETQYF.

This rearrangement joins TRBV4-3 to TRBJ1-2, with 10 bases identical to TRBD1. Germline V lookup: CDR1 LGHNA, CDR2 YSLEER. This CDR3 comprises 17 residues. The V gene end was trimmed by 2 bases and the J gene end by 7 bases; junction bases not matched to a gene: 13. CDR3 DNA: TGCGCCAGCAGCCAATCATTACGGACAGGGGGAAGGATTGGCTACACCTTC. Protein product: CASSQSLRTGGRIGYTF.

The V gene is TRBV6-1, the J gene TRBJ1-5; D gene ambiguous. This CDR3 region has 13 residues. The germline CDR1 and CDR2 sequences are MNHNS and SASEGT. Trimming took 3 bases from V and 0 from J, leaving 3 bases between them. CDR3 sequence: CASSEHSNQPQHF. In DNA form, the CDR3 reads TGTGCCAGCAGTGAGCATAGCAATCAGCCCCAGCATTTT.

In DNA, the CDR3 is TGCAGCGTTGAAGGGGCAGGCTCGGGGGAGACCCAGTACTTC. This encodes CSVEGAGSGETQYF. The rearrangement joins TRBV29-1 to TRBJ2-5, with D perhaps matching TRBD2 (5 bases). The V end was cut by 1 base, the J end by 5 bases, with 14 bases between. The CDR3 is 14 residues long. Germline V gene sequence: CDR1 SQVTM, CDR2 ANQGSEA. The full variable domain, with the rest looked up from reference TRBV29-1 and TRBJ2-5, is SAVISQKPSRDICQRGTSLTIQCQVDSQVTMMFWYRQQPGQSLTLIATANQGSEATYESGFVIDKFPISRPNLTFSTLTVSNMSPEDSSIYLCSVEGAGSGETQYFGPGTRLLVL.

This sequence joins TRBV28 and TRBJ1-4, with TRBD1 as a possible D gene (5 bases). Germline V lookup: CDR1 MDHEN, CDR2 SYDVKM. The CDR3 covers 13 residues. V was clipped by 10 bases and J by 4 bases, with 13 bases between them. This CDR3 is CAIWGGNNEKLFF. The CDR3 region has the DNA TGTGCCATCTGGGGGGGGAATAATGAAAAACTGTTTTTT.

The rearrangement joins TRBV7-9 to TRBJ1-1; 8 positions match TRBD1. Trimming cost V 5 bases and J 2 bases; bases outside gene matches: 7. The CDR3 totals 15 residues. Germline V gene sequence: CDR1 SEHNR, CDR2 FQNEAQ (reference sequence). The DNA of the CDR3 is TGTGCCAGCAGCGCCGGACAGGGAATAAACACTGAAGCTTTCTTT. Protein sequence: CASSAGQGINTEAFF.

This clone was detected only once. This chain connects TRBV5-4 to TRBJ2-5; 8 bases map to TRBD1. CDR1 is SGHNT, CDR2 YYREEE, per germline (reference sequence). CDR3 length: 13 residues. The J segment lost 1 base and the V segment lost 9 bases, leaving 5 bases of the junction unmatched. The CDR3 DNA reads TGTGCCACGGGGACAGGTTTCCAAGAGACCCAGTACTTC. Amino acids: CATGTGFQETQYF. The entire variable domain, with the rest obtained from reference TRBV5-4 and TRBJ2-5, is as follows: ETGVTQSPTHLIKTRGQQVTLRCSSQSGHNTVSWYQQALGQGPQFIFQYYREEENGRGNFPPRFSGLQFPNYSSELNVNALELDDSALYLCATGTGFQETQYFGPGTRLLVL.

J is TRBJ1-4 and V is TRBV10-3; D is unresolved. The V gene's germline CDR1 is ENHRY and CDR2 SYGVKD. This CDR3 is 16 amino acids long. Trimming took off 0 bases at V and 0 bases at J, with 8 bases between the two ends. The CDR3 sequence: CAISESTGTTNEKLFF. The DNA of the CDR3 is TGTGCCATCAGTGAGTCAACGGGGACAACTAATGAAAAACTGTTTTTT.